This TCR beta chain is from a study of T-cell memory formation after mild COVID-19. TCR alpha and TCR beta cDNA libraries with sample barcodes and UMIs came from 5'RACE using constant-segment primers. MiXCR was run by TCRdb on the 5' RACE reads, yielding one entry per CDR3 protein. The sample lists roughly 380,000 distinct CDR3 sequences, 25% to 30% seen once, with around an eighth in the top ten. Germline trimming cut 3 bases from V and 1 base from J; bases unmatched to any gene: 5. The CDR3 has 16 amino acids. Germline V gives CDR1 KGHSH, CDR2 LQKENI. This sequence originates from an adult woman who had mild COVID-19 (a few samples of this study predate the infection). Cell type and time point are not known. The genes are TRBV18 and TRBJ2-4; TRBD1 matches at 8 bases. The sample consisted of PBMCs or a T cell subset sorted from them (not recorded which). DNA for the CDR3: TGTGCCAGCTCACCGCCCCAGGGGGCGGCCAAAAACATTCAGTACTTC. Amino acids: CASSPPQGAAKNIQYF.